This T cell receptor (beta chain) appears in the sequencing data of a study of T cell responses to AZD1222 COVID-19 vaccine. Study-wide results and limits: No day 14 peak samples; only post-peak repertoires were characterized. Spike-specific TCR breadth and depth were elevated following two AZD1222 doses. Close to half of all spike-specific TCRs reportedly target regions of the variants that are unmutated. Clonal diversity may have been underestimated, and the donors were mostly white British, with more females than males.

This CDR3 has 15 amino acids. V shed 2 bases and J shed 0 bases, with 10 bases lying between them. The germline V gene encodes CDR1 MDHEN and CDR2 SYDVKM. Assay used: immunoSEQ multiplex PCR; TCRdb lists only in-frame clones, some missing. The sample yields some 99,000 clones, about 85% seen once. To note about this clone: Its target is unknown.

The sequences come from peripheral blood, collected on day 0 of AZD1222 vaccination. This receptor was identified in an adult in good health. This chain connects TRBV28 to TRBJ1-2, with D perhaps matching TRBD1 (5 bases). DNA of the CDR3: TGTGCCAGCAGTTTACCCCAGACAGCTAACTATGGCTACACCTTC. Translating gives CASSLPQTANYGYTF.